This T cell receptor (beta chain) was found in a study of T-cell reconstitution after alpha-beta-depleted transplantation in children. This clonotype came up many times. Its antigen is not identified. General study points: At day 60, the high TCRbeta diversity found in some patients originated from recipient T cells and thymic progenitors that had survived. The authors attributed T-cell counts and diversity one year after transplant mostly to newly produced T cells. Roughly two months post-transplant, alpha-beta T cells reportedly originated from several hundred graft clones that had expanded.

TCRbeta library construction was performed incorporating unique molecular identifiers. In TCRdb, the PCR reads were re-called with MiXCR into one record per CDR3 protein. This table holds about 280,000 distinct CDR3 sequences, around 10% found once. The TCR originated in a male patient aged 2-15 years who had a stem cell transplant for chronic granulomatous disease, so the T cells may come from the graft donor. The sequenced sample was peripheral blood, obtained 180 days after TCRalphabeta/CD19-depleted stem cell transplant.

The CDR3 region has the DNA TGCAGCGTTGTCTGGTTTGGACAGGGGCATCAAGAGCAGTACTTC. It encodes CSVVWFGQGHQEQYF. The chain recombines TRBV29-1 with TRBJ2-7; 9 positions match TRBD1. Trimming at V came to 4 bases and at J to 7 bases, leaving 14 bases not matched to a gene. Per the germline V gene, CDR1 is SQVTM and CDR2 is ANQGSEA. This CDR3 spans 15 amino acids.